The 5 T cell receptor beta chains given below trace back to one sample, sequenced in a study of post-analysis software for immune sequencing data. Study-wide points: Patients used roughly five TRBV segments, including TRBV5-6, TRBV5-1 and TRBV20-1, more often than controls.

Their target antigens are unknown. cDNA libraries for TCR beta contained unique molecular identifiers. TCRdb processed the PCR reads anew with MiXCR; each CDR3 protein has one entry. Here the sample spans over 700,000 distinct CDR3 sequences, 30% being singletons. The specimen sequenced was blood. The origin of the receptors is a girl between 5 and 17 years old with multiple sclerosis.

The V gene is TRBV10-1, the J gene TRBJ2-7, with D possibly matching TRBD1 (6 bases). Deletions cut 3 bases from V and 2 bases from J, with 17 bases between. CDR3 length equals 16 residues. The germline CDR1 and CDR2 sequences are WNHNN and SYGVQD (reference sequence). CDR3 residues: CASSDYRQATTYEQYF. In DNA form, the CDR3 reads TGCGCCAGCAGTGACTACCGACAGGCTACCACCTACGAGCAGTACTTC.

CDR3 in DNA: TGTGCCAGCAGTTTAAACAGGTTTCCCTACGAGCAGTACTTC. Its translation is CASSLNRFPYEQYF. V usage is TRBV28 and J usage is TRBJ2-5, with D possibly TRBD1 on 5 matching bases. The end of the DNA is better explained by TRBJ2-7, so the J call may be wrong. Per germline, CDR1 MDHEN and CDR2 SYDVKM. The CDR3 covers 14 residues.

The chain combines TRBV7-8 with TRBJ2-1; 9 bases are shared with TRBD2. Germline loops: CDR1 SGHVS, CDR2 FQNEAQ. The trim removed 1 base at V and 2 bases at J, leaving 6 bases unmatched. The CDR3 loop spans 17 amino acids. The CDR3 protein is CASSLGLSGSPYNEQFF. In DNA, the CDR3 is TGTGCCAGCAGCTTAGGGCTTAGCGGGAGCCCCTACAATGAGCAGTTCTTC.

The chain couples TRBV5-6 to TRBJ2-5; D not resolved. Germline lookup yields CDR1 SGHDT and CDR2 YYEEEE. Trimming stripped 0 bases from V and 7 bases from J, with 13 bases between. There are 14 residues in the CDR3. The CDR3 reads CASSLAVTRRTQYF. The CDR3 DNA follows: TGTGCCAGCAGCTTGGCCGTTACTCGAAGGACCCAGTACTTC.

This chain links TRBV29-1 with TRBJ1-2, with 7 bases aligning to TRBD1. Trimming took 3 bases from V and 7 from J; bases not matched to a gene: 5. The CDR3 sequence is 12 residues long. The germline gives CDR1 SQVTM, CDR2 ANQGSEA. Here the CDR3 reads CSVDGQEGGYTF. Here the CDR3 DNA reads TGCAGCGTTGATGGACAGGAAGGTGGCTACACCTTC.